These 20 T cell receptor beta chains were sequenced from one sample in a study of early T cells in non-severe SARS-CoV-2 infection. One entry per CDR3 protein results from TCRdb running MiXCR on the 5' RACE reads. The sample lists under 75,000 distinct CDR3 sequences, about 12% occurring once. Sequencing was performed on whole blood. The origin of the receptors is an adult who was a healthcare worker with PCR-confirmed SARS-CoV-2 infection or an uninfected control (not recorded which).

This clonotype appeared a few times. The gene calls are TRBV27 and TRBJ1-6; TRBD1 agrees at 10 bases. Trimming took 4 bases from V and 9 from J; bases not matched to a gene: 6. This CDR3 is built from 15 residues. Germline values: CDR1 MNHEY, CDR2 SMNVEV (reference sequence). For the CDR3, the DNA is TGTGCCAGCAGTTCGGACAGGGGGGAGAGTTCACCCCTCCACTTT. The encoded protein is CASSSDRGESSPLHF.

The rearrangement joins TRBV3-1 to TRBJ1-6, with D possibly TRBD1 on 6 matching bases. This CDR3 contains 17 residues. Deletions cut 5 bases from V and 6 bases from J, with 20 bases between. CDR1 LGHDT and CDR2 YNNKEL come from the germline V gene (reference sequence). As DNA, the CDR3 is TGTGCCAGCAGCACTGGAAAGGGGGGGAGAGGTAATTCACCCCTCCACTTT. Translation: CASSTGKGGRGNSPLHF. Full variable domain (remainder filled in from reference TRBV3-1 and TRBJ1-6): DTAVSQTPKYLVTQMGNDKSIKCEQNLGHDTMYWYKQDSKKFLKIMFSYNNKELIINETVPNRFSPKSPDKAHLNLHINSLELGDSAVYFCASSTGKGGRGNSPLHFGNGTRLTVT.

This clonotype was recorded at least ten times. The J gene is TRBJ2-1, the V gene TRBV29-1; D uncertain. With 2 bases removed from V and 6 bases from J, the gap between germline ends came to 8 bases. Germline V gene sequence: CDR1 SQVTM, CDR2 ANQGSEA. CDR3 length: 12 amino acids. CDR3 in DNA: TGCAGCGTTGAACTAGTCCGCAATGAGCAGTTCTTC. This translates into CSVELVRNEQFF.

This clonotype has ten or more counts. The DNA for the CDR3 is TGTGCCAGCAGCTCGGGACAGGACCTCTCTGGGGCCAACGTCCTGACTTTC. It codes for CASSSGQDLSGANVLTF. The rearrangement joins TRBV7-3 to TRBJ2-6, with 8 bases matching TRBD1. J was trimmed by 0 bases and V by 4 bases; bases with no gene match: 5. Germline V lookup: CDR1 SGHTA, CDR2 FQGTGA. CDR3 length: 17 residues. Supplemented by reference TRBV7-3 and TRBJ2-6, the full variable domain reads GAGVSQTPSNKVTEKGKYVELRCDPISGHTALYWYRQSLGQGPEFLIYFQGTGAADDSGLPNDRFFAVRPEGSVSTLKIQRTERGDSAVYLCASSSGQDLSGANVLTFGAGSRLTVL.

CDR3 region: CSARTSGYEQYF. Here the CDR3 DNA reads TGCAGTGCTCGAACAAGCGGCTACGAGCAGTACTTC. The J gene is TRBJ2-7, the V gene TRBV20-1, with D tentatively TRBD2 (5 bases). Germline CDR1 reads DFQATT; CDR2 reads SNEGSKA (reference sequence). Deletions cut 5 bases from V and 3 bases from J, with 11 bases between. This CDR3 comprises 12 residues.

The rearrangement joins TRBV18 to TRBJ1-1, with D unresolved. The CDR3 runs 15 residues. Germline values: CDR1 KGHSH, CDR2 LQKENI. The V gene lost 3 bases and the J gene lost 3 bases, with 14 bases spanning the gap. DNA for the CDR3: TGTGCCAGCTCACCCGAATCGACGAGGGACACTGAAGCTTTCTTT. Protein: CASSPESTRDTEAFF.

This clonotype was seen a few times. The rearrangement uses TRBV2 and TRBJ2-2, with 7 bases fitting TRBD2. The CDR3 totals 16 residues. V gave up 2 bases and J gave up 4 bases; unmatched junction bases: 7. From germline, CDR1 is SNHLY and CDR2 FYNNEI. The CDR3, as DNA: TGTGCCAGCAGTGAACAGATAGCGGGTATCACCGGGGAGCTGTTTTTT. Translation: CASSEQIAGITGELFF.

This clonotype was counted ten times or more. The V and J genes are TRBV5-1 and TRBJ2-3; no clear D gene. CDR3 length: 15 residues. Looked up from germline, CDR1 is SGHRS and CDR2 is YFSETQ. Trimming left V 4 bases short and J 5 bases short, with 17 bases between. This CDR3 reads CASSQRPFREDTQYF. The DNA for the CDR3 is TGCGCCAGCAGCCAACGACCCTTTCGCGAAGATACGCAGTATTTT.

A few counts support this clonotype. The chain employs TRBV5-1 and TRBJ2-3; TRBD2 matches 7 bases. The V gene end was trimmed by 1 base and the J gene end by 3 bases; junction bases not matched to a gene: 5. The CDR3 runs to 15 residues. CDR1 and CDR2 from the germline V gene are SGHRS and YFSETQ. DNA for the CDR3: TGCGCCAGCAGCTTGAGCGGGAAGTCAACAGATACGCAGTATTTT. It encodes CASSLSGKSTDTQYF.

The chain employs TRBV6-5 and TRBJ2-3, with TRBD2 matching 10 bases. J was trimmed by 3 bases and V by 5 bases; bases with no gene match: 14. Germline CDR1 reads MNHEY; CDR2 reads SVGAGI. The CDR3 contains 18 residues. The CDR3 DNA reads TGTGCCAGCAGTACTCATGGGGCTAGCGGGAGATTTACAGATACGCAGTATTTT. Protein sequence: CASSTHGASGRFTDTQYF.

This clonotype was counted a few times. The rearrangement joins TRBV6-6 to TRBJ1-1; D not resolved. This CDR3 spans 12 amino acids. The germline gives CDR1 MNHNY, CDR2 SVGAGI (reference sequence). V shed 5 bases and J shed 1 base, with 5 bases lying between them. The CDR3 spells CASSPQNTEAFF. As DNA, the CDR3 is TGTGCCAGCAGTCCCCAGAACACTGAAGCTTTCTTT.

This clonotype was counted between two and nine times. The chain uses TRBV20-1 and TRBJ2-3; the D gene is possibly TRBD1 (5 bases). Looked up from germline, CDR1 is DFQATT and CDR2 is SNEGSKA (reference sequence). CDR3 length: 15 amino acids. V shed 3 bases and J shed 2 bases, with 15 bases lying between them. Here the CDR3 DNA reads TGCAGTGCTAGGTCGACAGAGAGCTTCACAGATACGCAGTATTTT. This sequence encodes CSARSTESFTDTQYF.

CDR3 DNA: TGTGCCACCCGGCGGGGAGGGTGGGAGCCCCAGCATTTT. It yields the protein CATRRGGWEPQHF. The chain recombines TRBV2 with TRBJ1-5; unclear D gene. Looked up from germline, CDR1 is SNHLY and CDR2 is FYNNEI. The V end lost 10 bases, the J end lost 8 bases, and 18 bases lay between the germline ends. CDR3 length: 13 amino acids.

This clonotype has at least ten counts. The chain joins TRBV7-9 to TRBJ2-1; the D is unclear. V dropped 1 base and J dropped 7 bases, with 11 bases sitting between them. This CDR3 is built from 14 residues. Germline V gives CDR1 SEHNR, CDR2 FQNEAQ (reference sequence). In DNA form, the CDR3 reads TGTGCCAGCAGCTTAGATCGGTCCGGGAATGAGCAGTTCTTC. It translates to CASSLDRSGNEQFF. Combining the CDR3 with reference TRBV7-9 and TRBJ2-1 gives the whole variable domain DTGVSQNPRHKITKRGQNVTFRCDPISEHNRLYWYRQTLGQGPEFLTYFQNEAQLEKSRLLSDRFSAERPKGSFSTLEIQRTEQGDSAMYLCASSLDRSGNEQFFGPGTRLTVL.

The V and J genes are TRBV5-1 and TRBJ1-2; 9 nucleotides line up with TRBD1. V lost 4 bases, J lost 8 bases, and 12 bases stayed unmatched. There are 15 residues in the CDR3. Germline loops: CDR1 SGHRS, CDR2 YFSETQ. The CDR3 is CASSAPGQGYEGYTF. CDR3 nucleotides: TGCGCCAGCAGCGCACCGGGACAGGGCTATGAGGGCTACACCTTC.

This clonotype has a handful of counts. V usage is TRBV28 and J usage is TRBJ2-1; 14 nucleotides align to TRBD2. The CDR3 runs to 15 residues. The V gene end was trimmed by 5 bases and the J gene end by 8 bases; junction bases not matched to a gene: 5. Germline V gene data show CDR1 as MDHEN and CDR2 as SYDVKM. CDR3 sequence (DNA): TGTGCCAGCAGTGGGACTAGCGGGAGTATCGATGAGCAGTTCTTC. Protein: CASSGTSGSIDEQFF.

This clonotype was recorded at least ten times. The chain uses TRBV10-3 and TRBJ1-1; weak D call: TRBD1 (5 bases). The CDR3 length is 16 residues. V was cut by 2 bases and J by 3 bases, with 16 bases left in between. Germline values: CDR1 ENHRY, CDR2 SYGVKD. CDR3 DNA sequence: TGTGCCATCAGTGAGGCGGGGACCCTTGGGTACACTGAAGCTTTCTTT. Its protein is CAISEAGTLGYTEAFF.

The chain couples TRBV7-8 to TRBJ2-1; D may be TRBD1 (5 bases). The V gene lost 1 base and the J gene lost 7 bases, with 14 bases spanning the gap. The germline CDR1 and CDR2 sequences are SGHVS and FQNEAQ. CDR3 length: 15 amino acids. The CDR3 sequence is CASSLGDSIMNEQFF. The CDR3 bases are TGTGCCAGCAGCTTAGGAGACAGTATAATGAATGAGCAGTTCTTC.

CDR3 loop: CASSLIGLAGVNEQFF. Here the CDR3 DNA reads TGTGCCAGCAGCCTTATCGGACTAGCGGGCGTTAATGAGCAGTTCTTC. The V call is TRBV7-9, the J call TRBJ2-1; 11 bases fit TRBD2. Germline CDR1 is SEHNR and CDR2 is FQNEAQ (reference sequence). The CDR3 contains 16 residues. Trimming cost V 5 bases and J 7 bases; bases outside gene matches: 10. Filled out from reference TRBV7-9 and TRBJ2-1, the complete variable domain reads DTGVSQNPRHKITKRGQNVTFRCDPISEHNRLYWYRQTLGQGPEFLTYFQNEAQLEKSRLLSDRFSAERPKGSFSTLEIQRTEQGDSAMYLCASSLIGLAGVNEQFFGPGTRLTVL.

This clonotype was seen at least ten times. V usage is TRBV7-8 and J usage is TRBJ2-2; a weak D match, TRBD2 (5 bases). In germline, CDR1 is SGHVS, CDR2 FQNEAQ. This CDR3 contains 14 residues. Trimming shortened V by 11 bases and J by 5 bases, and 18 bases separated the two germline ends. CDR3 DNA sequence: TGTGCCCTGCGCGGCGAGGGCCAAACCGGGGAGCTGTTTTTT. Residues: CALRGEGQTGELFF.